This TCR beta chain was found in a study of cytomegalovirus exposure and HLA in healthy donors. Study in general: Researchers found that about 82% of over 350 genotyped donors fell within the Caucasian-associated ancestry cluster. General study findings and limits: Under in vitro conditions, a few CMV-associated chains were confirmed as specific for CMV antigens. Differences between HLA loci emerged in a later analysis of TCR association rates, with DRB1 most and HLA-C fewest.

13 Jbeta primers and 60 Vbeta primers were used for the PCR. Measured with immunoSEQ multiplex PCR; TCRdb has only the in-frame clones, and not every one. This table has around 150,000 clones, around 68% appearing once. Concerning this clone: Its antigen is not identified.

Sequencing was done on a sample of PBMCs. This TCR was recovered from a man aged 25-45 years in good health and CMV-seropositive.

CDR3 loop: CASSLVRQPNEQFF. CDR3 DNA sequence: TGTGCCAGCAGCTTAGTGAGACAGCCCAATGAGCAGTTCTTC. The chain has TRBV7-6 and TRBJ2-1; D is perhaps TRBD1 (5 bases). Germline V gives CDR1 SGHVS, CDR2 FNYEAQ. The V end was cut by 1 base, the J end by 6 bases, with 10 bases between. The CDR3 is made up of 14 amino acids.